The 13 T cell receptor beta chains presented below share a single source sample, sequenced in a study of beta chain features in type 1 diabetes. The authors reverse transcribed all of the isolated RNA, so sequencing captured expressed TCRB transcripts. Libraries were prepared by immunoSEQ multiplex PCR; TCRdb keeps only in-frame clonotypes and omits some of them. The sample yields a few hundred thousand clones, 30% seen once. The specimen sequenced was naive CD4+ T cells from blood. The receptor source for this set is a man between 18 and 29 years old in good health.

In its sample, this clone was seen a few times. As DNA, the CDR3 is TGTGCCAGCAGTAAAGACACCCCCGGAGCTTTCTTT. This translates into CASSKDTPGAFF. The chain employs TRBV2 and TRBJ1-1; D unresolved. Trimming left V 5 bases short and J 10 bases short, with 14 bases between. The CDR3 consists of 12 residues. CDR1 SNHLY and CDR2 FYNNEI come from the germline V gene.

In this sample, this clone turned up a few times. The genes are TRBV5-1 and TRBJ2-1, with TRBD2 as a possible D gene (6 bases). V shed 1 base and J shed 8 bases, with 13 bases lying between them. Germline-derived CDR1 and CDR2 are SGHRS and YFSETQ. The CDR3 consists of 14 residues. The DNA for the CDR3 is TGCGCCAGCAGCTTGATGGAGGGCCCATATGAGCAGTTCTTC. Encoded protein: CASSLMEGPYEQFF.

J is TRBJ1-2 and V is TRBV5-1; D is ambiguous. CDR1 SGHRS and CDR2 YFSETQ come from the germline V gene. V lost 4 bases, J lost 3 bases, and 16 bases lay in between. This CDR3 is built from 15 residues. The CDR3 region has the DNA TGCGCCAGCAGCCCTGCGTTATCCGCCCACTATGGCTACACCTTC. This sequence encodes CASSPALSAHYGYTF.

This chain joins TRBV11-2 and TRBJ2-3; D is ambiguous. The V gene lost 9 bases and the J gene lost 4 bases, with 11 bases spanning the gap. This CDR3 is 12 amino acids long. The germline V gene encodes CDR1 SGHAT and CDR2 FQNNGV. This CDR3 reads CASSYASDTQYF. The CDR3 DNA sequence: TGTGCCAGTTCTTATGCGTCAGATACGCAGTATTTT.

This clone came up a few times. The CDR3 loop is CASSLLGYEQFF. DNA of the CDR3: TGCGCCAGCAGCTTGCTTGGGTATGAGCAGTTCTTC. The J gene is TRBJ2-1, the V gene TRBV5-1; D call uncertain. V lost 1 base to trimming and J lost 8 bases, with 7 bases between them. CDR3 size: 12 residues. The germline CDR1 and CDR2 sequences are SGHRS and YFSETQ.

A few counts support this clone. CDR3 coding DNA: TGTGCCTGGACTCAGGGGGCGCGGGAGCAGTACTTC. Encoded protein: CAWTQGAREQYF. The chain uses TRBV30 and TRBJ2-7; 8 bases map to TRBD1. There are 12 residues in the CDR3. The ends lost 4 bases at V and 7 bases at J; junction bases unmatched: 6. Germline CDR1 and CDR2: GTSNPN and SVGIG (reference sequence).

This clone has only a few counts. The chain is built from TRBV2 and TRBJ2-7; 11 positions match TRBD1. Germline-derived CDR1 and CDR2 are SNHLY and FYNNEI. Unmatched junction bases numbered 12, after V lost 7 bases and J lost 7 bases. CDR3 length equals 15 residues. CDR3 DNA sequence: TGTGCCAGCATTGCCGGGACAGGGGGTATGAGGGAGCAGTACTTC. Amino acid sequence: CASIAGTGGMREQYF.

This clone was observed a handful of times. The chain couples TRBV30 to TRBJ2-1; TRBD2 matches 7 bases. Germline CDR1 GTSNPN, CDR2 SVGIG (reference sequence). This CDR3 is 15 amino acids long. V lost 5 bases and J lost 0; bases outside the gene matches: 7. CDR3 sequence reads: CAWAPRGGSYNEQFF. CDR3 sequence (DNA): TGTGCCTGGGCACCTCGCGGGGGCTCCTACAATGAGCAGTTCTTC.

As for this clone: Additional DNA sequences in this sample encode the identical CDR3. CDR3 sequence reads: CASSVGGVYNEQFF. Written as DNA, the CDR3 is TGTGCCAGCAGCGTAGGTGGGGTTTACAATGAGCAGTTCTTC. The chain couples TRBV9 to TRBJ2-1; D is ambiguous. V lost 0 bases, J lost 4 bases, and 8 bases lay in between. The CDR3 loop spans 14 amino acids. The germline gives CDR1 SGDLS, CDR2 YYNGEE.

The CDR3 DNA reads TGTGCCAGCACTCCCCTAGGGGAGGAAGCTAATGAAAAACTGTTTTTT. Amino acids: CASTPLGEEANEKLFF. The V and J genes are TRBV28 and TRBJ1-4; D possibly corresponds to TRBD1 (5 bases). The CDR3 is made up of 16 amino acids. Trimming removed 7 bases from V and 3 bases from J, with 18 bases in between. Germline V gives CDR1 MDHEN, CDR2 SYDVKM.

This clone was observed a handful of times. CDR3 nucleotides: TGTGCCAGCAGGGGACAGGGCTGGGAGACCCAGTACTTC. Translating gives CASRGQGWETQYF. The chain links TRBV28 to TRBJ2-5, with TRBD1 matching 9 bases. The ends lost 6 bases at V and 5 bases at J; junction bases unmatched: 4. Germline loops: CDR1 MDHEN, CDR2 SYDVKM. The CDR3 has 13 amino acids.

The table lists this clone with a few counts. The V and J genes are TRBV5-4 and TRBJ2-1; D call uncertain. The CDR3 spans 13 residues. Per germline, CDR1 SGHNT and CDR2 YYREEE (reference sequence). Between the trimmed V and J ends, which lost 4 bases and 7 bases, there was a span of 12 bases. The CDR3 DNA reads as TGTGCCAGCAGCCCCAGGTGGGGTAATGAGCAGTTCTTC. Translation: CASSPRWGNEQFF.

This clone is a singleton in its sample. The chain combines TRBV5-1 with TRBJ2-3; maybe TRBD1 (6 bases). The CDR3 runs to 15 residues. Germline V gene lookup returns CDR1 SGHRS and CDR2 YFSETQ. V was shortened by 0 bases and J by 4 bases, with 12 bases between the two germline ends. The chain's CDR3 is CASSLAQGFSDTQYF. CDR3 in DNA: TGCGCCAGCAGCTTGGCACAGGGATTTTCAGATACGCAGTATTTT.